This T cell receptor (beta chain) derives from a study of cytotoxic CD8 clonotypes in ibrutinib-treated CLL. Looking at the study overall: The patients comprised about a dozen relapsed/refractory and around 14 treatment-naive cases, some 17 IGHV unmutated.

This CDR3 has 13 residues. V was cut by 3 bases and J by 3 bases, with 6 bases left in between. Germline values: CDR1 LNHDA, CDR2 SQIVND (reference sequence). The table came from immunoSEQ multiplex PCR; TCRdb's copy has only in-frame clones and leaves some out. The sample consists of tens of thousands of clones, 65% to 70% of them appearing once. Points on this clone: Its antigen is unknown.

Investigators sourced around 2 micrograms of genomic DNA from cryopreserved PBMCs for TCR beta libraries. Whole-study results and caveats: Samples were collected at differing times from sustained-remission and progressing patients. Public clonotypes were seen rarely and were contracted or stable on treatment.

The clonotype originates from a human donor with chronic lymphocytic leukemia. This specimen was PBMCs, taken at disease progression, from a patient treated with ibrutinib. The J gene is TRBJ1-5, the V gene TRBV19; D is unclear. Here the CDR3 reads CASSIHLNQPQHF. The CDR3 nucleotides are TGTGCCAGTAGTATTCATCTCAATCAGCCCCAGCATTTT.